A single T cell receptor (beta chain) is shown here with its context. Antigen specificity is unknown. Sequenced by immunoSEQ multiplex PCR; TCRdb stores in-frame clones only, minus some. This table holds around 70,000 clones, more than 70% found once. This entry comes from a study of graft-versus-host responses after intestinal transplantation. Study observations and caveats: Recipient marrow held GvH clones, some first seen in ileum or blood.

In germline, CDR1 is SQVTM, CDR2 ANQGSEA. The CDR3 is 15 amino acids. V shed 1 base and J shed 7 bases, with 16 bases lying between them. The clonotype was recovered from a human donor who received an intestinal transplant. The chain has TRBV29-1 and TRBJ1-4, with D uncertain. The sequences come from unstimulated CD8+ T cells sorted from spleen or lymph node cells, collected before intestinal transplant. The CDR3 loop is CSVEVANPRGEKLFF. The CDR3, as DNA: TGCAGCGTTGAAGTGGCGAACCCTCGGGGTGAAAAACTGTTTTTT.